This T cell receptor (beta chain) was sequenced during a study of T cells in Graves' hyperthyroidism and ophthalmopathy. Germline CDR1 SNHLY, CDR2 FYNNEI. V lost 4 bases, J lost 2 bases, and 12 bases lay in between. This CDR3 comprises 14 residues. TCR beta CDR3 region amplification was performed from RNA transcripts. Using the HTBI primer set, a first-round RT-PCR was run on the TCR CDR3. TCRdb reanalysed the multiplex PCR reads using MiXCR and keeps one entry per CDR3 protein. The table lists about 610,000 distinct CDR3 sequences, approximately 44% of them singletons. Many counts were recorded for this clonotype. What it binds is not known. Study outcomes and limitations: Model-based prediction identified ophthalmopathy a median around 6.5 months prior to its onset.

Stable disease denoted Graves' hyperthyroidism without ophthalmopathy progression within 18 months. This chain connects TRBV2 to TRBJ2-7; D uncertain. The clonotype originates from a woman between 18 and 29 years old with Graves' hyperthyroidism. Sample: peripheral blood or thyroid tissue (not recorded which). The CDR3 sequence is CASSVAPSPYEQYF. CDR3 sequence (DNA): TGTGCCAGCAGTGTTGCCCCGTCCCCCTACGAGCAGTACTTC.